The 9 T cell receptor beta chains below all came from one sample that was sequenced in a study of blood T cell repertoires in COVID-19. Assay: immunoSEQ multiplex PCR; the TCRdb copy retains only in-frame clones and omits some. The data hold around 300,000 clones, with roughly nine tenths observed a single time. What was sequenced was peripheral blood. The receptors come from a man aged 45-65 years with acute or convalescent COVID-19.

The V and J genes are TRBV2 and TRBJ2-1; TRBD1 might be the D (5 bases). The CDR3 has 11 amino acids. Germline loops: CDR1 SNHLY, CDR2 FYNNEI. V was clipped by 8 bases and J by 8 bases, with 10 bases between them. The CDR3 loop reads CASGQGYEQFF. CDR3 nucleotide sequence: TGTGCCAGCGGCCAGGGCTATGAGCAGTTCTTC.

The chain carries TRBV19 and TRBJ1-2; TRBD1 might be the D (6 bases). CDR3 length equals 12 residues. Trimming removed 7 bases at V and 5 bases at J, with 11 bases between. Germline assignment: CDR1 LNHDA and CDR2 SQIVND (reference sequence). The CDR3, as DNA: TGTGCCAGTACAGGGGCAGGGTATGGCTACACCTTC. Translation gives CASTGAGYGYTF.

The V gene is TRBV21-1, the J gene TRBJ2-2; TRBD1 reflects the table's D call only, with no check against the DNA. TRBV21-1 is given as a pseudogene. The CDR3 runs 18 residues. Written as DNA, the CDR3 is TGTGCCAGCAGCAGGGGGCAGCCCGCCGGGGCGAACACCGGGGAGCTGTTTTTT. It specifies CASSRGQPAGANTGELFF.

J is TRBJ2-1 and V is TRBV7-3; 9 nucleotides line up with TRBD1. The CDR3 loop spans 14 amino acids. Germline CDR1 reads SGHTA; CDR2 reads FQGTGA. V lost 3 bases to trimming and J lost 4 bases; unmatched junction nucleotides: 1. CDR3 protein: CASSFGTGYNEQFF. The DNA of the CDR3 is TGTGCCAGCAGCTTCGGGACAGGGTACAATGAGCAGTTCTTC.

The rearrangement joins TRBV6-5 to TRBJ2-1; the D gene is possibly TRBD2 (7 bases). Trimming removed 2 bases at V and 4 bases at J, with 12 bases between. The CDR3 consists of 15 residues. Germline V gives CDR1 MNHEY, CDR2 SVGAGI. Written as DNA, the CDR3 is TGTGCCAGCAGTTACGCTGGGGGGGCGTACAATGAGCAGTTCTTC. Its translation: CASSYAGGAYNEQFF.

The V gene is TRBV3-1 (or the pseudogene TRBV3-2), the J gene TRBJ1-3; 7 nucleotides align to TRBD1. Per the germline V gene, CDR1 is LGHDT and CDR2 is YNNKEL (reference sequence). The ends lost 0 bases at V and 7 bases at J; junction bases unmatched: 6. This CDR3 spans 15 amino acids. CDR3 protein: CASSQELAGGNTIYF. CDR3 bases: TGTGCCAGCAGCCAAGAGTTGGCAGGGGGTAACACCATATATTTT.

This clone appeared once. This chain connects TRBV2 to TRBJ1-2, with D tentatively TRBD1 (5 bases). V shed 6 bases and J shed 2 bases, with 10 bases lying between them. Germline assignment: CDR1 SNHLY and CDR2 FYNNEI. The CDR3 is 13 amino acids. CDR3 sequence: CASSPAGNYGYTF. CDR3 DNA sequence: TGTGCCAGCAGCCCGGCAGGGAACTATGGCTACACCTTC.

The CDR3 DNA is TGTGCCAGCAGCTTCCCTAGCGGTACGCAGTATTTT. This translates into CASSFPSGTQYF. The rearrangement uses TRBV5-6 and TRBJ2-3; 7 bases line up with TRBD2. Germline V gene lookup returns CDR1 SGHDT and CDR2 YYEEEE. CDR3 length: 12 amino acids. V lost 2 bases and J lost 8; bases outside the gene matches: 2.

The rearrangement links TRBV29-1 to TRBJ2-1; TRBD1 matches at 8 bases. V shed 2 bases, J shed 4 bases, and the junction held 4 bases outside the gene matches. CDR1 and CDR2 from the germline V gene are SQVTM and ANQGSEA. The CDR3 length is 14 residues. CDR3 nucleotide sequence: TGCAGCGTTGAAAGGGGGACAGGTTACAATGAGCAGTTCTTC. The encoded protein is CSVERGTGYNEQFF.